The TCR beta chain under discussion was sequenced for a study of fetal regulatory T cell absence and autoimmunity. This clone was detected once. The data were produced by immunoSEQ multiplex PCR, yet TCRdb's version contains in-frame clones alone and is incomplete. The sample lists roughly 95,000 clones; approximately 79% were seen once. Sequencing was performed on pancreas tissue. The clonotype originates from a male donor with IPEX syndrome.

The chain's CDR3 is CASSPAGLWGNSPLHF. CDR3 DNA sequence: TGTGCCAGCAGCCCTGCCGGACTTTGGGGGAATTCACCCCTCCACTTT. This rearrangement joins TRBV7-9 to TRBJ1-6; perhaps TRBD1 as D (5 bases). V was pared by 5 bases and J by 7 bases, with 18 bases between. Germline V gene sequence: CDR1 SEHNR, CDR2 FQNEAQ (reference sequence). This CDR3 is built from 16 residues.